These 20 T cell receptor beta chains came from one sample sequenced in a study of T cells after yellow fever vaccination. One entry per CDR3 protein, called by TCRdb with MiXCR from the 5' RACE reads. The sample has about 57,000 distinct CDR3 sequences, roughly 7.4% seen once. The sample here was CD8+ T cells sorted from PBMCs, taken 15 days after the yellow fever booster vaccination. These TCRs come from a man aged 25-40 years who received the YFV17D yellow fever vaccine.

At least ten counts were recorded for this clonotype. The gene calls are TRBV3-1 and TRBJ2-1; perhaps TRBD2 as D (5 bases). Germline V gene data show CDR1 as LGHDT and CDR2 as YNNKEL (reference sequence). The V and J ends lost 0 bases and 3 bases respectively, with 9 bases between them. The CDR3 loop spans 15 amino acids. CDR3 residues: CASSQDSSSYNEQFF. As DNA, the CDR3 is TGTGCCAGCAGCCAAGATTCTAGCAGCTACAATGAGCAGTTCTTC.

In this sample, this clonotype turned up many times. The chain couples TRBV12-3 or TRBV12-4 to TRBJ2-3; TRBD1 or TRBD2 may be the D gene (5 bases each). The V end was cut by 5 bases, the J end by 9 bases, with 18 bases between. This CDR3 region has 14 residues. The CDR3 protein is CASSPENWWDTQYF. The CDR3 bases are TGTGCCAGCAGTCCTGAAAATTGGTGGGACACGCAGTATTTT.

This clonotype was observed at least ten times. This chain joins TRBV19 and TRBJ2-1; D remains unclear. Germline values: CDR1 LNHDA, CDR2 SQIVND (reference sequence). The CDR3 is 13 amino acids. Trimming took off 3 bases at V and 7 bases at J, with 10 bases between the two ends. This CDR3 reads CASSIRWGNEQFF. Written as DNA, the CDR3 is TGTGCCAGTAGTATTCGGTGGGGAAATGAGCAGTTCTTC.

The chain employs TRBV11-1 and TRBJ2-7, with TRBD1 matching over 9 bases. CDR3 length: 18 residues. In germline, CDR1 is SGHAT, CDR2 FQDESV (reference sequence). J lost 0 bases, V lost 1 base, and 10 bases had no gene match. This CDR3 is CASSLDLGQGRISYEQYF. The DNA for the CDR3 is TGTGCCAGCAGCTTAGACTTGGGACAGGGCCGAATCTCCTACGAGCAGTACTTC.

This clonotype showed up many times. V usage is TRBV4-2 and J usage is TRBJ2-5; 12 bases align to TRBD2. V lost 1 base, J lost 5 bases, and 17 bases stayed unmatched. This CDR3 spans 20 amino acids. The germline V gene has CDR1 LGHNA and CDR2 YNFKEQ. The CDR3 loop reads CASSQVLSGLAGGPSETQYF. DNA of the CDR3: TGTGCCAGCAGCCAAGTTTTGTCGGGGCTAGCGGGAGGGCCCTCGGAGACCCAGTACTTC.

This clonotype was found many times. CDR3 DNA sequence: TGTGCCAGCAGTGAAGTGGGAGGGTTAAACAATGAGCAGTTCTTC. Translating gives CASSEVGGLNNEQFF. The chain employs TRBV2 and TRBJ2-1; 7 bases align to TRBD2. J gave up 5 bases and V 1 base, and 5 bases lay outside the gene matches. CDR3 length: 15 amino acids. CDR1 SNHLY and CDR2 FYNNEI come from the germline V gene.

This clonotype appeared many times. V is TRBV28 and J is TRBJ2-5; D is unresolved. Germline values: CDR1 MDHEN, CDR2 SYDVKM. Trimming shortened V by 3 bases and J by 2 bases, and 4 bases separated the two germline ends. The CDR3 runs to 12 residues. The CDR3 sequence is CASSFVQETQYF. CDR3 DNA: TGTGCCAGCAGTTTTGTACAAGAGACCCAGTACTTC.

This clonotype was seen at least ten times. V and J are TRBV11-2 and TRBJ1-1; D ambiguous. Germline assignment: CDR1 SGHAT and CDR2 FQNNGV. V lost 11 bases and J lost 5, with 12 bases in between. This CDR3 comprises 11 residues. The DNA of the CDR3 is TGTGCCGAAAGGGCGGGAACTGAAGCTTTCTTT. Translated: CAERAGTEAFF. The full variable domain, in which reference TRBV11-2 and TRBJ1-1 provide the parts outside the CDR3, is EAGVAQSPRYKIIEKRQSVAFWCNPISGHATLYWYQQILGQGPKLLIQFQNNGVVDDSQLPKDRFSAERLKGVDSTLKIQPAKLEDSAVYLCAERAGTEAFFGQGTRLTVV.

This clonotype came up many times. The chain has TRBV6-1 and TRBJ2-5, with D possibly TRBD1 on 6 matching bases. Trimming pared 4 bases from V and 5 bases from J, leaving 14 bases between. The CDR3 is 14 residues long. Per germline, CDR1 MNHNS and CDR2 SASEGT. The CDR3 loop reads CASSATTGSETQYF. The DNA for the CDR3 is TGTGCCAGCAGTGCGACAACAGGGTCCGAGACCCAGTACTTC.

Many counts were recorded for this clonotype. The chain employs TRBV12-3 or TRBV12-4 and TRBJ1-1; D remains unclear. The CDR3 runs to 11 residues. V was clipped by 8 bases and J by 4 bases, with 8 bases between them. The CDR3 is CASAPSTEAFF. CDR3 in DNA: TGTGCCAGCGCCCCGTCCACTGAAGCTTTCTTT.

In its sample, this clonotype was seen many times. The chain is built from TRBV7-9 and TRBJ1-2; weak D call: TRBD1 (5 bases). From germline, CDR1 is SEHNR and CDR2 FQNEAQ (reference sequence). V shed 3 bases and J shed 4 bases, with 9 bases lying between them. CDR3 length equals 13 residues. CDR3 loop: CASSLDTLYGYTF. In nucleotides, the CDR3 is TGTGCCAGCAGCTTGGACACCCTCTATGGCTACACCTTC. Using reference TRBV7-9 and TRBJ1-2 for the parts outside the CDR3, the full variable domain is DTGVSQNPRHKITKRGQNVTFRCDPISEHNRLYWYRQTLGQGPEFLTYFQNEAQLEKSRLLSDRFSAERPKGSFSTLEIQRTEQGDSAMYLCASSLDTLYGYTFGSGTRLTVV.

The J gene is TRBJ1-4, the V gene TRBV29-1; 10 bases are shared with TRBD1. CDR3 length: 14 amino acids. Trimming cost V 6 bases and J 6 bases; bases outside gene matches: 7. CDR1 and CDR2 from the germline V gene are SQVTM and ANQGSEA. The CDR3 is CSVAFGTGDEKLFF. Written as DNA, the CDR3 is TGCAGCGTAGCCTTTGGGACAGGGGATGAAAAACTGTTTTTT.

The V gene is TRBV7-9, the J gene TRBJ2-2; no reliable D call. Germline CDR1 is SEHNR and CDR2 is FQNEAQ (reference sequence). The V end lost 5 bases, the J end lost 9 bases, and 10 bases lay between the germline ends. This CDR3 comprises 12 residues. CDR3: CASSPPHRELFF. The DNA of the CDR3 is TGTGCCAGCAGCCCTCCCCACCGGGAGCTGTTTTTT.

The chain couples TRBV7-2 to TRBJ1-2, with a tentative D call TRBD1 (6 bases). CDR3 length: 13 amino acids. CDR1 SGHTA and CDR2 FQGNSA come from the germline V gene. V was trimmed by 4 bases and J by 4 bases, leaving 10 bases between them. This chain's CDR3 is CASSYGTTYGYTF. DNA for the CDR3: TGTGCCAGCAGCTACGGGACAACCTATGGCTACACCTTC.

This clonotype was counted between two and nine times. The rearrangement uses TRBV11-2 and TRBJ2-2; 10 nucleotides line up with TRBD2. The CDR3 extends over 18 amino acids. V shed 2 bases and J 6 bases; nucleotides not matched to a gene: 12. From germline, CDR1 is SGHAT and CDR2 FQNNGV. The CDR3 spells CASSLMGLAGESAGELFF. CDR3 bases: TGTGCCAGCAGCTTAATGGGGCTAGCGGGAGAATCGGCCGGGGAGCTGTTTTTT.

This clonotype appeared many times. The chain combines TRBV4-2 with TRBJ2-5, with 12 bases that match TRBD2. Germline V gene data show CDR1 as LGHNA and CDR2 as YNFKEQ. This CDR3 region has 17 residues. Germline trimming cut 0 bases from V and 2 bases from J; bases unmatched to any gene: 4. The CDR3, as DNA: TGTGCCAGCAGCCAAGAGTCTAGCGGGAGGGGACAAGAGACCCAGTACTTC. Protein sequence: CASSQESSGRGQETQYF.

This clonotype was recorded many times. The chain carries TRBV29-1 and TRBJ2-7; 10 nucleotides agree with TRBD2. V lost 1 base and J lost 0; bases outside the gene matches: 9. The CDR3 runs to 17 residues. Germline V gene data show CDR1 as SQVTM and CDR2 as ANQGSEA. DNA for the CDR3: TGCAGCGTTGAAGGACTAGCGGGTCCTTCGAGCTCCTACGAGCAGTACTTC. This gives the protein CSVEGLAGPSSSYEQYF.

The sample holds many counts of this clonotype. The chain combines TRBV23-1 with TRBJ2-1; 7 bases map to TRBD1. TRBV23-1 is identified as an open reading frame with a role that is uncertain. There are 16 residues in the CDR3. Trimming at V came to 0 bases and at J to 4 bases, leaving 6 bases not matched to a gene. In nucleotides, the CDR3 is TGCGCCAGCAGTCAATCTACCGGACAGGCGTACAATGAGCAGTTCTTC. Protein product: CASSQSTGQAYNEQFF.

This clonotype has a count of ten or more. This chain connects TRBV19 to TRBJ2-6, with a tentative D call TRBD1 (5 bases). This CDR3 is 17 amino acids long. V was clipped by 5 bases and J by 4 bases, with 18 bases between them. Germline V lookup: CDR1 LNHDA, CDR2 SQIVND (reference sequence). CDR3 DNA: TGTGCCAGTAGTTTTCGCACTCAGGGTTCCGGGGCCAACGTCCTGACTTTC. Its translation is CASSFRTQGSGANVLTF.

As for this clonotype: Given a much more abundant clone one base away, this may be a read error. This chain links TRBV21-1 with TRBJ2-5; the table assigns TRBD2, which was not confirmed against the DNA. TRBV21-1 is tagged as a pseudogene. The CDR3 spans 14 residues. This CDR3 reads CARHKRRRQETQYF. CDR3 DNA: TGTGCCAGACACAAGCGGAGGAGGCAAGAGACCCAGTACTTC.